Listed below are T cell receptor beta chains from one sample, sequenced in a study of blood T cell repertoires in COVID-19. Some clones are missing from TCRdb's copy, which holds only in-frame ones; the method was immunoSEQ multiplex PCR. Seen here are under 300,000 clones, around three quarters observed once, and the top ten hold about 3.5%. Sequenced sample: peripheral blood. The receptors shown here come from a woman older than 75 with acute or convalescent COVID-19. Each CDR3 is given with its conserved first and last residue. A D gene is named only where the DNA matches it firmly. Clone size, where shown, is once, few, many, or a class for clones that have expanded.

cdr3_nt cdr3_aa j_call clone_size d_call v_call
TGCAGCGTTGCGGACAGGGGGCAAGGCTACACCTTC CSVADRGQGYTF TRBJ1-2 . TRBD1 TRBV29-1
TGTGCCTGGAATCGGGGGAGGTTCGGGAGTTTTGATGTCAATGAGCAGTTCTTC CAWNRGRFGSFDVNEQFF TRBJ2-1 few . TRBV30
TGTGCCAGTAGTCCTCGACAGGGGAGGACCGGGGAGCTGTTTTTT CASSPRQGRTGELFF TRBJ2-2 . TRBD1 TRBV19
TGCGCCAGCAGCCGGACCCTTGACAGTTGGGCTGAAGCTTTCTTT CASSRTLDSWAEAFF TRBJ1-1 . . TRBV5-1
TGTGCCAGCACAGGACAGGGGAACACCATATATTTT CASTGQGNTIYF TRBJ1-3 once TRBD1 TRBV25-1
TGTGCCAGCAGTGGAAATCCCGGGACAGGGAGTTTGTATCAGCCCCAGCATTTT CASSGNPGTGSLYQPQHF TRBJ1-5 . TRBD1 TRBV6-1
TGCAGCGTTCTAGGACAGATTAGCACAGATACGCAGTATTTT CSVLGQISTDTQYF TRBJ2-3 . . TRBV29-1
TGTGCCAGCTTCCGGGACAGGGTCCCCTCAACCTACGAGCAGTACTTC CASFRDRVPSTYEQYF TRBJ2-7 . TRBD1 TRBV2
TGTGCCAGCGGCGAGGGAGTTGGCGGCTACACCTTC CASGEGVGGYTF TRBJ1-2 few . TRBV6-5
TGCGCCAGCAGCTGGGACAACTCTGGGGCCAACGTCCTGACTTTC CASSWDNSGANVLTF TRBJ2-6 once . TRBV5-1
TGTGCCAGTAGTATATTATCCAGGGCGTCAGGCGGGGAGCTGTTTTTT CASSILSRASGGELFF TRBJ2-2 . . TRBV19
TGTGCCAGCAGCGCGCCCTACGACAGGGGGCTCTATGGCTACACCTTC CASSAPYDRGLYGYTF TRBJ1-2 . . TRBV21-1
TGTGCCAGCAGCGTAGTGGGGGGGATGAACACTGAAGCTTTCTTT CASSVVGGMNTEAFF TRBJ1-1 . . TRBV9
TGTGCCAGCAGTTACTCGCAGGGGGCGAGTGGAAACACCATATATTTT CASSYSQGASGNTIYF TRBJ1-3 . TRBD1 TRBV6-5
TGCGCCAGCAGCCTCACAGGGTCCCTCGGGGAGCAGTACTTC CASSLTGSLGEQYF TRBJ2-7 once . TRBV5-1
TGTGCCAGCAGTTATTCGCAGATTCAGCCCCAGCATTTT CASSYSQIQPQHF TRBJ1-5 . . TRBV6-6
TGTGCTAATGGGTGGGAGCGGGGAGACAGAATCTCCTACAATGAGCAGTTCTTC CANGWERGDRISYNEQFF TRBJ2-1 . TRBD2 TRBV7-6
TGTGCCAGCAGTGATGGGGGGGCCGGGGAGACCCAGTACTTC CASSDGGAGETQYF TRBJ2-5 . . TRBV6-1
TGTGCCAGTACTCCTGGCAGGGGGCGATTAGAGACCCAGTACTTC CASTPGRGRLETQYF TRBJ2-5 . TRBD1 TRBV19
TGTGCCAGCAGCTCATTAGCGGGAGGGATATACGAGCAGTACTTC CASSSLAGGIYEQYF TRBJ2-7 . TRBD2 TRBV7-2
TGTGCCAGCAGCCCCCAAACAGGGGGCCATGAGCAGTTCTTC CASSPQTGGHEQFF TRBJ2-1 once TRBD1 TRBV3-1/TRBV3-2
TGTGCCAGCAGCTTGGTGGCAGGGGGTAAAACTGAAGCTTTCTTT CASSLVAGGKTEAFF TRBJ1-1 few TRBD1 TRBV5-5
TGTGCCAGTAGTCTAGGAGACAGGGGGCAAAATTCACCCCTCCACTTT CASSLGDRGQNSPLHF TRBJ1-6 . TRBD1 TRBV19
TGTGCCAGCAGCCGCACAGGGGGCGAAGGGGAGCATACGCAGTATTTT CASSRTGGEGEHTQYF TRBJ2-3 . TRBD1 TRBV5-4
TGCGCCAGCAGCTTGGTCCCAGGGGGCCCGAACACTGAAGCTTTCTTT CASSLVPGGPNTEAFF TRBJ1-1 few TRBD1 TRBV5-1
TGCGCCAGCAGTCAATCGCCCGGGACAGGCTGGGACATGAGGTGTATCACTGAAGCTTTCTTT CASSQSPGTGWDMRCITEAFF TRBJ1-1 once TRBD1 TRBV23-1
TGTGCCAGCAGTTATGGGGCAGGGGCTGCGGCGAACACTGAAGCTTTCTTT CASSYGAGAAANTEAFF TRBJ1-1 . . TRBV6-2/TRBV6-3
TGTGCCAGTAGTAAAAACTACAACACCGGGGAGCTGTTTTTT CASSKNYNTGELFF TRBJ2-2 . . TRBV19
TGCGCCAGCAGCTCCCCAACTCCGGATACGCAGTATTTT CASSSPTPDTQYF TRBJ2-3 . . TRBV5-1
TGTGCCAGCAGCTTTGGGCGCAACCAAGAGACCCAGTACTTC CASSFGRNQETQYF TRBJ2-5 . . TRBV5-6
TGTGCCACCAGTGATTCCCCCGGGACAGGTGAAGAGACCCAGTACTTC CATSDSPGTGEETQYF TRBJ2-5 . TRBD1 TRBV24-1
TGTGCCAGCAGGCGGACAGGGGGCGACTATGGCTACACCTTC CASRRTGGDYGYTF TRBJ1-2 . TRBD1 TRBV5-4
TGCAGTGCTAGTCCCGGGACAGTCTTCTCCTACGAGCAGTACTTC CSASPGTVFSYEQYF TRBJ2-7 . TRBD1 TRBV20-1
TGTGCCAGCAGCTTGTATCCCTCAGGGGGGCATTCACCCCTCCACTTT CASSLYPSGGHSPLHF TRBJ1-6 . TRBD1 TRBV5-6
TGCAGCGTTATAGCGGGTTCCTCCTACGAGCAGTACTTC CSVIAGSSYEQYF TRBJ2-7 . TRBD2 TRBV29-1
TGTGCCAGCAGTGGGGCGGCGGGAAAACTGTTTTTT CASSGAAGKLFF TRBJ1-4 . . TRBV25-1
TGTGCCAGTAGTGCAGAATCCGTTTCCAGGGGTAGGAATTCACCCCTCCACTTT CASSAESVSRGRNSPLHF TRBJ1-6 once . TRBV19
TGTGCCAGCAGCGTAGGGGGGGGCCAAGATACGCAGTATTTT CASSVGGGQDTQYF TRBJ2-3 . . TRBV9
TGCGCCAGCAGCCACGCCGGGACGGGGAGGTCCAATGAGCAGTTCTTC CASSHAGTGRSNEQFF TRBJ2-1 . . TRBV4-3
TGTGCCAGCAGTTCCCGAGCGGGGGGGAGCCCAGATACGCAGTATTTT CASSSRAGGSPDTQYF TRBJ2-3 . TRBD2 TRBV6-2/TRBV6-3
TGTGCCAGCAGCCAGACAGGAACCGGGGAGCTGTTTTTT CASSQTGTGELFF TRBJ2-2 . . TRBV3-1/TRBV3-2
TGTGCCAGCAGTTACTGGGAGGGAGGCACCGGGGAGCTGTTTTTT CASSYWEGGTGELFF TRBJ2-2 few TRBD2 TRBV6-5
TGTGCCAGCAGTTTATCCGTTTCCCACAATGAGCAGTTCTTC CASSLSVSHNEQFF TRBJ2-1 . . TRBV6-2/TRBV6-3